This TCR beta chain was sequenced in a study of T cell changes during pregnancy in multiple sclerosis. The sample holds a few counts of this clone. Assay used: immunoSEQ multiplex PCR; TCRdb lists only in-frame clones, some missing. Of under 50,000 clones listed, 85% to 95% are singletons. CDR1 and CDR2 from the germline V gene are GTSNPN and SVGIG (reference sequence). V lost 0 bases and J lost 12; bases outside the gene matches: 10. CDR3 length: 15 residues. The chain carries TRBV30 and TRBJ2-1; 11 bases fit TRBD2. The clonotype comes from a female donor with multiple sclerosis, enrolled in a pregnancy study. Material: CD8+ T cells from peripheral blood mononuclear cells, obtained in the first trimester of pregnancy. CDR3 DNA sequence: TGTGCCTGGAGTGTGTCGCTAGCGGGAGGTCGGGGGCAGTTCTTC. It translates to CAWSVSLAGGRGQFF.